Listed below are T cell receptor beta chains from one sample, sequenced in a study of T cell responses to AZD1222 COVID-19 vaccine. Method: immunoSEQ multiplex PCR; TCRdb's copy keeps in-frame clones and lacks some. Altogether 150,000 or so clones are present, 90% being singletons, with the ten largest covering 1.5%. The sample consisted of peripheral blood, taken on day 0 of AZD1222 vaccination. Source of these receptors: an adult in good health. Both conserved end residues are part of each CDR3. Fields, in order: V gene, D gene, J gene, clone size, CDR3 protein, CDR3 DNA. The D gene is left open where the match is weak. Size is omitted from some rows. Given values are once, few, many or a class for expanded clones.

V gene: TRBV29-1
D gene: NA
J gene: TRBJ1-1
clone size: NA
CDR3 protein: CSVEGTGRTEAFF
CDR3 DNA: TGCAGCGTTGAAGGGACGGGCCGGACTGAAGCTTTCTTT

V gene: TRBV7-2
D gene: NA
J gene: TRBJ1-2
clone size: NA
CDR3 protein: CASSLANYGYTF
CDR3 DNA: TGTGCCAGCAGCTTAGCTAACTATGGCTACACCTTC

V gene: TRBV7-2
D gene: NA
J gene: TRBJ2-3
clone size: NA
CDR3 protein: CASSLALGAGDTQYF
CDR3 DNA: TGTGCCAGCAGCTTAGCGCTAGGTGCAGGGGATACGCAGTATTTT

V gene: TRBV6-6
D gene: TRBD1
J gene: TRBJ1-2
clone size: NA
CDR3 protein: CASSHDRESGYTF
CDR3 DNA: TGTGCCAGCAGCCACGACAGGGAAAGTGGCTACACCTTC

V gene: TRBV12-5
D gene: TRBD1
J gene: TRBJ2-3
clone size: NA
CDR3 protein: CASGLSNRGRIADTQYF
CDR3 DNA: TGTGCTAGTGGTTTGTCGAACAGGGGGCGCATCGCAGATACGCAGTATTTT

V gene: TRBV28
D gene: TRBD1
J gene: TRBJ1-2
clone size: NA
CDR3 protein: CASSSGTGGIVYGYTF
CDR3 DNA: TGTGCCAGCAGTTCCGGGACAGGGGGCATCGTCTATGGCTACACCTTC

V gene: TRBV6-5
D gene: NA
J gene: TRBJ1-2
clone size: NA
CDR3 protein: CASSYFGGPYGYTF
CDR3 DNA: TGTGCCAGCAGTTATTTCGGGGGCCCCTATGGCTACACCTTC

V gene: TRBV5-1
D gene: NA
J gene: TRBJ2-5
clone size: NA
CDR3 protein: CASSLGLVRETQYF
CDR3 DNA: TGCGCCAGCAGCTTGGGACTAGTTAGGGAGACCCAGTACTTC

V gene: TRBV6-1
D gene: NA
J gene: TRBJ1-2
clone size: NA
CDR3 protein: CASSETPNLAGFHLGYGYTF
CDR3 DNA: TGTGCCAGCAGTGAAACCCCCAATTTGGCAGGGTTCCATCTAGGCTATGGCTACACCTTC

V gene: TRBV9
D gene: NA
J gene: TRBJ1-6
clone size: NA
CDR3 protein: CASSVGQDHSPLHF
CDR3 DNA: TGTGCCAGCAGCGTAGGACAGGACCATTCACCCCTCCACTTT

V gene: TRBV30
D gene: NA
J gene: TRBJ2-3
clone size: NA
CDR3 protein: CAWSVPGRGGGDTQYF
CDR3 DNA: TGTGCCTGGAGTGTACCGGGTAGGGGGGGAGGAGATACGCAGTATTTT

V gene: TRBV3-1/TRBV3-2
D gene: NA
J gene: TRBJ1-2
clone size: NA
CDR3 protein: CASSQDASSAGGYTF
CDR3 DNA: TGTGCCAGCAGCCAAGATGCCAGCAGCGCGGGTGGCTACACCTTC

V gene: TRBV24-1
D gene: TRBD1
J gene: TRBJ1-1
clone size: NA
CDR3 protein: CATKAGQHTEAFF
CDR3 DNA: TGTGCCACCAAGGCGGGACAGCACACTGAAGCTTTCTTT

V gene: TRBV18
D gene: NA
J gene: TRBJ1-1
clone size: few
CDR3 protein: CASSPTGNTEAFF
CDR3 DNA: TGTGCCAGCTCACCTACAGGGAACACTGAAGCTTTCTTT

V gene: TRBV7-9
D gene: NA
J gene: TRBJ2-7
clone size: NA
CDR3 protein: CASSLSFQGPYEQYF
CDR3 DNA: TGTGCCAGCAGCTTAAGCTTTCAGGGGCCCTACGAGCAGTACTTC

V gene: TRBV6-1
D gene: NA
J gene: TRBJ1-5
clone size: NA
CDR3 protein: CASSEIEGAGQPQHF
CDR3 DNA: TGTGCCAGCAGTGAAATCGAAGGGGCTGGGCAGCCCCAGCATTTT

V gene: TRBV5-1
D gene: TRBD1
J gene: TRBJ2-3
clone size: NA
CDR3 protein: CASSLGGHTDTQYF
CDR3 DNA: TGCGCCAGCAGCTTAGGGGGCCACACAGATACGCAGTATTTT

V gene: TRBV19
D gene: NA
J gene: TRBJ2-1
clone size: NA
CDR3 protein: CASSTEAGRNEQFF
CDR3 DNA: TGTGCCAGTAGTACGGAGGCGGGGCGAAATGAGCAGTTCTTC

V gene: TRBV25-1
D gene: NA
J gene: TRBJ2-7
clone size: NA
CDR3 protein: CASSIVGYEQYF
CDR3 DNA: TGTGCCAGCAGTATAGTAGGCTACGAGCAGTACTTC

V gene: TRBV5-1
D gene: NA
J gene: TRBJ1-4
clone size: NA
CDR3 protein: CASSGGGGPNEKLFF
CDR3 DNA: TGCGCCAGCAGTGGGGGCGGGGGACCGAATGAAAAACTGTTTTTT

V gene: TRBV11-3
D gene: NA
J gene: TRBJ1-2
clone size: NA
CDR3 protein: CASSLEGGQYYGYTF
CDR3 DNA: TGTGCCAGCAGCTTAGAGGGCGGACAATACTATGGCTACACCTTC

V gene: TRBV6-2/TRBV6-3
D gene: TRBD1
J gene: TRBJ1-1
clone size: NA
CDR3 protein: CASSSATGATEAFF
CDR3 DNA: TGTGCCAGCAGTTCCGCGACAGGGGCTACTGAAGCTTTCTTT

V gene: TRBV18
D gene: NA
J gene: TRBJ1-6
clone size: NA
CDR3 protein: CASSPDGVLNSPLHF
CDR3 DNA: TGTGCCAGCTCACCCGACGGAGTTCTTAATTCACCCCTCCACTTT

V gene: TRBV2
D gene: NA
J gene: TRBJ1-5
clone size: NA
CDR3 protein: CASSELAGYSNQPQHF
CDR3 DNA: TGTGCCAGCAGTGAATTAGCAGGGTATAGCAATCAGCCCCAGCATTTT

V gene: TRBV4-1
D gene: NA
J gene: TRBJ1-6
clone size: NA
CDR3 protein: CASSQVGAVTGPNSPLHF
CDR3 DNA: TGCGCCAGCAGCCAAGTTGGGGCGGTCACAGGTCCAAATTCACCCCTCCACTTT

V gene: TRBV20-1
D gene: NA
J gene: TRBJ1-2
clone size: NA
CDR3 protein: CSASLDRVDYGYTF
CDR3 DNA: TGCAGTGCTAGTTTAGATAGGGTGGACTATGGCTACACCTTC

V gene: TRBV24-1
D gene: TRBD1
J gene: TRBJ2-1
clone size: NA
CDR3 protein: CATSPAGGANHEQFF
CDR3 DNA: TGTGCCACCAGCCCCGCAGGGGGCGCGAACCATGAGCAGTTCTTC

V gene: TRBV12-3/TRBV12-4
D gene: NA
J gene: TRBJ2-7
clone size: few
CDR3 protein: CASSFDRDEQYF
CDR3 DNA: TGTGCCAGCAGTTTTGATCGGGACGAGCAGTACTTC

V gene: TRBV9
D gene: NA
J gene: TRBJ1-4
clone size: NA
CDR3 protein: CASSVGGTGEEKLFF
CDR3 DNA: TGTGCCAGCAGCGTAGGGGGGACCGGAGAAGAAAAACTGTTTTTT

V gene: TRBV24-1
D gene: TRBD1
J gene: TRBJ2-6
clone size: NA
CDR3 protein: CATSDVQGAGANVLTF
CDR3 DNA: TGTGCCACCAGTGATGTACAGGGGGCTGGGGCCAACGTCCTGACTTTC

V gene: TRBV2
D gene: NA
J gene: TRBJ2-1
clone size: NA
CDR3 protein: CASQGQSYYNEQFF
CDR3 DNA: TGTGCCAGTCAAGGACAGAGTTACTACAATGAGCAGTTCTTC

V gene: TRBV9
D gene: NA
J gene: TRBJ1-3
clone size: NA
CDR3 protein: CASSVGQVTGNTIYF
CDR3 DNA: TGTGCCAGCAGCGTAGGGCAGGTCACTGGAAACACCATATATTTT

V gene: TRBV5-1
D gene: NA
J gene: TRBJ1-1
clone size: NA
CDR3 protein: CASSLEIRARMNTEAFF
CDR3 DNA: TGCGCCAGCAGCTTGGAAATTCGGGCCAGGATGAACACTGAAGCTTTCTTT

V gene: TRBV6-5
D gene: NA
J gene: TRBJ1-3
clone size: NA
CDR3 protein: CASRSSGNTIYF
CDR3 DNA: TGTGCCAGCAGGAGCTCTGGAAACACCATATATTTT

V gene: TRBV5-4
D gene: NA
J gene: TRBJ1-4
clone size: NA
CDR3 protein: CASSPGGGYEEKLFF
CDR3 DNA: TGTGCCAGCAGCCCGGGAGGGGGGTATGAGGAAAAACTGTTTTTT

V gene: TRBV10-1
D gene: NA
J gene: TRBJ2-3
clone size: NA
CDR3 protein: CASSDPTRRGLSAQYF
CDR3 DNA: TGCGCCAGCAGTGACCCGACTAGAAGAGGGTTGTCGGCGCAGTATTTT

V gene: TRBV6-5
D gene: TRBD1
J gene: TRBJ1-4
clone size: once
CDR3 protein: CASSPRDRGDEKLFF
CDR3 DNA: TGTGCCAGCAGTCCAAGGGACAGGGGGGATGAAAAACTGTTTTTT